The 5 T cell receptor beta chains in this list originate from one sample, sequenced in a study of T cells in tuberculosis. Profiled with immunoSEQ multiplex PCR; TCRdb holds only in-frame clones, not every one. The sample lists roughly 45,000 clones, approximately 94% occurring once. Sequencing was carried out using PBMCs. The origin of the receptors is a donor aged 10-35 years with latent tuberculosis or without tuberculosis infection. Some clones in this sample may be carry-over from other donors' samples.

The chain joins TRBV28 to TRBJ2-3; 10 positions agree with TRBD2. Germline V gene lookup returns CDR1 MDHEN and CDR2 SYDVKM. The CDR3 covers 16 residues. V lost 6 bases, J lost 3 bases, and 9 bases stayed unmatched. For the CDR3, the DNA is TGTGCCAGCAGACCGTCTAGCGGGAGTCGGACAGATACGCAGTATTTT. Translated: CASRPSSGSRTDTQYF.

The chain joins TRBV12-5 to TRBJ2-7, with TRBD1 matching 7 bases. J was trimmed by 4 bases and V by 3 bases; bases with no gene match: 9. Germline V gene lookup returns CDR1 LGHNT and CDR2 FRNRAP. The CDR3 covers 15 residues. As DNA, the CDR3 is TGTGCTAGTGGTTTTTTTCAACAGGGGACATACGAGCAGTACTTC. It is translated as CASGFFQQGTYEQYF.

J is TRBJ1-2 and V is TRBV28, with 10 bases aligning to TRBD1. CDR3 length: 15 residues. CDR1 and CDR2 (germline): MDHEN, SYDVKM. J was trimmed by 3 bases and V by 7 bases; bases with no gene match: 8. The CDR3 DNA is TGTGCCAGCACCCTGGCCGGGACAGGGGACTATGGCTACACCTTC. This translates into CASTLAGTGDYGYTF.

This chain joins TRBV28 and TRBJ2-7; D is possibly TRBD1 (6 bases). Trimming took off 6 bases at V and 3 bases at J, with 15 bases between the two ends. This CDR3 region has 14 residues. Germline V gives CDR1 MDHEN, CDR2 SYDVKM. The CDR3 region is CASSYHGQNYEQYF. For the CDR3, the DNA is TGTGCCAGCAGCTACCACGGACAGAACTACGAGCAGTACTTC.

V is TRBV7-2 and J is TRBJ2-4; no definite D call. Germline values: CDR1 SGHTA, CDR2 FQGNSA. Between the trimmed V and J ends, which lost 5 bases and 1 base, there was a span of 12 bases. CDR3 length equals 15 residues. Written as DNA, the CDR3 is TGTGCCAGCAGCCTCAGCGCCCGGGCCAAAAACATTCAGTACTTC. This codes for CASSLSARAKNIQYF.